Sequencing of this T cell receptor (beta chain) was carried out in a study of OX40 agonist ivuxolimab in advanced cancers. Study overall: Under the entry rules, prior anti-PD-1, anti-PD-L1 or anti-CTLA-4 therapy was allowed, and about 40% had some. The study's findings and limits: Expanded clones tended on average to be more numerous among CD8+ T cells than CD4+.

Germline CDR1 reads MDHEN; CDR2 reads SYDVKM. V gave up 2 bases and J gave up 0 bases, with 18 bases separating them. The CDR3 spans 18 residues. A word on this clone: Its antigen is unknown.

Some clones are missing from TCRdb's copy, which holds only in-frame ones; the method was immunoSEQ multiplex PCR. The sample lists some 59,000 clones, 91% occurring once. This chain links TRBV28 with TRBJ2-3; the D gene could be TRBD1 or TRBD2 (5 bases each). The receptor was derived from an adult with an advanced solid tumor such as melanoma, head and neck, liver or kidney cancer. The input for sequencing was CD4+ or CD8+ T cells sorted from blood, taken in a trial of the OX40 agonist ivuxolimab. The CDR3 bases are TGTGCCAGCAGTTTAGGTCCCTACGGGACCTCAAGCACAGATACGCAGTATTTT. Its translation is CASSLGPYGTSSTDTQYF. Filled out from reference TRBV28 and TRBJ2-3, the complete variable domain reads DVKVTQSSRYLVKRTGEKVFLECVQDMDHENMFWYRQDPGLGLRLIYFSYDVKMKEKGDIPEGYSVSREKKERFSLILESASTNQTSMYLCASSLGPYGTSSTDTQYFGPGTRLTVL.